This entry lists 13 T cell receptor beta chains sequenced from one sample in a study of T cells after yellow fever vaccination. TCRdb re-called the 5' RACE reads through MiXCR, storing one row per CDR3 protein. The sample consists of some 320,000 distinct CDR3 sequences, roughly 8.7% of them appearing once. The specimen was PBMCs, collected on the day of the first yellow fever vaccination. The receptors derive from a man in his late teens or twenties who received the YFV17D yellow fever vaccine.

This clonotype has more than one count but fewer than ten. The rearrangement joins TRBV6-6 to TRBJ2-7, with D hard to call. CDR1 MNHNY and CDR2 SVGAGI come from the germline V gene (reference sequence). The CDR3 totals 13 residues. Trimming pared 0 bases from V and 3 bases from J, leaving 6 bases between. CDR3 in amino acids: CASSYSGLYEQYV. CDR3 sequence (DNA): TGTGCCAGCAGTTACTCCGGCCTCTACGAGCAGTACGTC.

CDR3 amino acids: CASSRQGRTDTQYF. For the CDR3, the DNA is TGCGCCAGCAGCCGCCAGGGGCGTACAGATACGCAGTATTTT. The chain has TRBV4-1 and TRBJ2-3; D possibly corresponds to TRBD1 (6 bases). CDR3 length equals 14 residues. With 4 bases removed from V and 3 bases from J, the gap between germline ends came to 11 bases. Germline assignment: CDR1 MGHRA and CDR2 YSYEKL.

The CDR3 DNA sequence: TGTGGGACAGGGGAATTCAATGAGCAGTTCTTC. Its protein product is CGTGEFNEQFF. The gene calls are TRBV12-3 or TRBV12-4 and TRBJ2-1; 9 nucleotides agree with TRBD1. CDR3 size: 11 residues.

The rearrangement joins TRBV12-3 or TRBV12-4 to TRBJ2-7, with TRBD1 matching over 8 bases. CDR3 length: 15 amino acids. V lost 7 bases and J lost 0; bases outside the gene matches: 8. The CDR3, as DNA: TGTGCCAGCAACCCGACAGGGGCGGACTCCTACGAGCAGTACTTC. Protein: CASNPTGADSYEQYF.

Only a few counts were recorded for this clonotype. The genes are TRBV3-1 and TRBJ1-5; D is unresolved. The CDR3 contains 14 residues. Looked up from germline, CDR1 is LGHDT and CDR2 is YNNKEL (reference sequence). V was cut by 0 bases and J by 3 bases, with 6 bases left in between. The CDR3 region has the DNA TGTGCCAGCAGCCAAGACGGAGACAATCAGCCCCAGCATTTT. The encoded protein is CASSQDGDNQPQHF. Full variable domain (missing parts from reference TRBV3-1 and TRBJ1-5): DTAVSQTPKYLVTQMGNDKSIKCEQNLGHDTMYWYKQDSKKFLKIMFSYNNKELIINETVPNRFSPKSPDKAHLNLHINSLELGDSAVYFCASSQDGDNQPQHFGDGTRLSIL.

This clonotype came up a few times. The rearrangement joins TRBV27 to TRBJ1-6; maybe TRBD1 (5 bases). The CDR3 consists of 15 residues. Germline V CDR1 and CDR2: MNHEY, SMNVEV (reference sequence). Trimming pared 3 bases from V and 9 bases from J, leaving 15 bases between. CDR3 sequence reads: CASSLTEGGGSPLHF. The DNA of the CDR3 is TGTGCCAGCAGTTTGACAGAGGGCGGTGGTTCACCCCTCCACTTT.

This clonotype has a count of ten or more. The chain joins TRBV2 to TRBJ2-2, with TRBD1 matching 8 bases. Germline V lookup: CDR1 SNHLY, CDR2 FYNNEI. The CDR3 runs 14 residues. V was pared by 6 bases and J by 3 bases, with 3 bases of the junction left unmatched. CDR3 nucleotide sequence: TGTGCCAGCAGGGGACAGGCCGACACCGGGGAGCTGTTTTTT. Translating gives CASRGQADTGELFF.

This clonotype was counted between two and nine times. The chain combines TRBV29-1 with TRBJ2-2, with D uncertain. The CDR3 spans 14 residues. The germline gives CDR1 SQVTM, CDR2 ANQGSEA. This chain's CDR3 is CRVDTSNQDGELFF. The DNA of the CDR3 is TGCAGGGTAGACACTTCAAATCAGGACGGGGAGCTGTTTTTT.

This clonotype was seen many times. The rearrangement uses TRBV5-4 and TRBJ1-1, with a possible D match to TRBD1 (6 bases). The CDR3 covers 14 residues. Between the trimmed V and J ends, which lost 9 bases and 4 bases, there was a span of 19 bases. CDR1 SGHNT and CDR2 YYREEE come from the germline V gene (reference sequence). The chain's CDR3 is CATGGQGSVTEAFF. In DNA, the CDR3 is TGTGCCACCGGCGGGCAGGGGTCGGTCACTGAAGCTTTCTTT. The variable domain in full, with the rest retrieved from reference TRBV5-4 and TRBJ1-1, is ETGVTQSPTHLIKTRGQQVTLRCSSQSGHNTVSWYQQALGQGPQFIFQYYREEENGRGNFPPRFSGLQFPNYSSELNVNALELDDSALYLCATGGQGSVTEAFFGQGTRLTVV.

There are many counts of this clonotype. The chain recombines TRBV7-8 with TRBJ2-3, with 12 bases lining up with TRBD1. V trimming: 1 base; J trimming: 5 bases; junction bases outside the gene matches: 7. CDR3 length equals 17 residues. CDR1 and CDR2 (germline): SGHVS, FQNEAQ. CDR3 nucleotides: TGTGCCAGCAGCTTAGTGAGGGACAGGGGGCGTGAAGATACGCAGTATTTT. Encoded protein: CASSLVRDRGREDTQYF.

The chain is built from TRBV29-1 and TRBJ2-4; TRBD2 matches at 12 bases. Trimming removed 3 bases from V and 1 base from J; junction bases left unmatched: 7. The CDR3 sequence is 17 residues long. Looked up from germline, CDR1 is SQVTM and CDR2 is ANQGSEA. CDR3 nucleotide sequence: TGCAGCGTTGACGGGCTAGCGGGGGGGCCCGCCAAAAACATTCAGTACTTC. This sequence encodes CSVDGLAGGPAKNIQYF.

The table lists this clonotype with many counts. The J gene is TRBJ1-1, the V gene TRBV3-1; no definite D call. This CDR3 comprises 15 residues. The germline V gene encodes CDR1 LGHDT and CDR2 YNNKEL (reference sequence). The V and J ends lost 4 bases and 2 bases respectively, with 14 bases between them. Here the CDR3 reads CASSPGFGFNTEAFF. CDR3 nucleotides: TGTGCCAGCAGCCCTGGATTTGGATTTAACACTGAAGCTTTCTTT.

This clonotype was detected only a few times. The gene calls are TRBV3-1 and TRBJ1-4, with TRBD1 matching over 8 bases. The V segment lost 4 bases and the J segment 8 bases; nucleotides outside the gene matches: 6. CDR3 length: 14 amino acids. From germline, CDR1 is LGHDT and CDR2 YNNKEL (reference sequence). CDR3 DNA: TGTGCCAGCAGCCCGACAGGGGAAGGGGAAAAACTGTTTTTT. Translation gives CASSPTGEGEKLFF.